One sample yielded the 26 T cell receptor beta chains listed below, sequenced in a study of cytomegalovirus exposure and HLA in healthy donors. 60 Vbeta and 13 Jbeta primers were used in PCR. Assay: immunoSEQ multiplex PCR; the TCRdb copy retains only in-frame clones and omits some. The sample contains 150,000 to 200,000 clones, just over 75% of which appear only once. Material for sequencing was PBMCs. These receptors were obtained from a man aged 18-30 years in good health and CMV-seronegative.

The chain combines TRBV30 with TRBJ1-1; D might be TRBD1 (5 bases). Trimming took off 0 bases at V and 4 bases at J, with 12 bases between the two ends. The CDR3 consists of 14 residues. Per the germline V gene, CDR1 is GTSNPN and CDR2 is SVGIG (reference sequence). The CDR3 DNA is TGTGCCTGGAGTGTACAGGTGGGGGGCACTGAAGCTTTCTTT. Protein sequence: CAWSVQVGGTEAFF.

V and J are TRBV4-2 and TRBJ2-3; tentative D call: TRBD2 (6 bases). The CDR3 contains 17 residues. Trimming removed 0 bases from V and 1 base from J, with 14 bases in between. CDR1 LGHNA and CDR2 YNFKEQ come from the germline V gene. In DNA form, the CDR3 reads TGTGCCAGCAGCCAAGATTGGGTGGGCGGGGGCACAGATACGCAGTATTTT. Its protein product is CASSQDWVGGGTDTQYF.

The CDR3 region is CASSEAGTSGYTDTQYF. The DNA of the CDR3 is TGTGCCAGCAGTGAAGCCGGGACTAGCGGTTACACAGATACGCAGTATTTT. V is TRBV2 and J is TRBJ2-3; 11 bases fit TRBD2. The V gene end was trimmed by 0 bases and the J gene end by 2 bases; junction bases not matched to a gene: 4. The germline gives CDR1 SNHLY, CDR2 FYNNEI. The CDR3 sequence is 17 residues long. Full variable domain (missing parts from reference TRBV2 and TRBJ2-3): EPEVTQTPSHQVTQMGQEVILRCVPISNHLYFYWYRQILGQKVEFLVSFYNNEISEKSEIFDDQFSVERPDGSNFTLKIRSTKLEDSAMYFCASSEAGTSGYTDTQYFGPGTRLTVL.

The chain employs TRBV14 and TRBJ1-2; 8 positions agree with TRBD1. From germline, CDR1 is SGHDN and CDR2 FVKESK. Trimming took 1 base from V and 4 from J; bases not matched to a gene: 5. CDR3 length: 15 amino acids. CDR3 coding DNA: TGTGCCAGCAGCCAAGGGACAGGGAGTATCTATGGCTACACCTTC. Protein product: CASSQGTGSIYGYTF.

In this sample, this clone turned up a few times. The rearrangement joins TRBV6-5 to TRBJ2-3; TRBD1 is a possible D gene (5 bases). V lost 5 bases, J lost 4 bases, and 16 bases lay in between. Germline V gene sequence: CDR1 MNHEY, CDR2 SVGAGI. The CDR3 extends over 15 amino acids. The CDR3 spells CASSNQGGNSDTQYF. The CDR3 DNA reads TGTGCCAGCAGTAACCAGGGTGGGAACTCAGATACGCAGTATTTT.

The rearrangement uses TRBV7-9 and TRBJ1-2; 7 bases are a match to TRBD1. The germline gives CDR1 SEHNR, CDR2 FQNEAQ (reference sequence). The CDR3 extends over 18 amino acids. Trimming removed 5 bases from V and 2 bases from J; junction bases left unmatched: 17. The CDR3 DNA is TGTGCCAGCAGCGCGATCAGGGGGGCCGCGCAGGTGAACTATGGCTACACCTTC. As protein: CASSAIRGAAQVNYGYTF.

This chain links TRBV27 with TRBJ2-7, with D hard to call. Trimming cost V 5 bases and J 0 bases, with 11 bases left between them. Germline CDR1 reads MNHEY; CDR2 reads SMNVEV (reference sequence). The CDR3 is 14 residues long. The CDR3 bases are TGTGCCAGCAGTCTGAAGCGAGACTCCTACGAGCAGTACTTC. Encoded protein: CASSLKRDSYEQYF.

The V gene is TRBV7-2, the J gene TRBJ2-1; 7 bases align to TRBD2. The ends lost 5 bases at V and 4 bases at J; junction bases unmatched: 8. The germline V gene encodes CDR1 SGHTA and CDR2 FQGNSA. The CDR3 is 15 residues long. The CDR3 DNA is TGTGCCAGCAGCACGACTCGGGGGGTATACAATGAGCAGTTCTTC. It encodes CASSTTRGVYNEQFF.

Details on this clone: One end of the junction is discordant with germline, which a read error may explain. The chain has TRBV7-2 and TRBJ2-7; 8 positions agree with TRBD2. The length of the CDR3 is 15 residues. The germline gives CDR1 SGHTA, CDR2 FQGNSA. The CDR3 loop reads CASSSPLGRTSGLKF. CDR3 bases: TGTGCCAGCAGCTCCCCCCTGGGCCGAACTAGCGGACTTAAGTTC.

This rearrangement joins TRBV6-1 to TRBJ2-2; the D gene is possibly TRBD1 (6 bases). The CDR3 sequence is 14 residues long. Trimming cost V 5 bases and J 4 bases, with 11 bases left between them. The V gene's germline CDR1 is MNHNS and CDR2 SASEGT. The DNA of the CDR3 is TGTGCCAGCAGTAGACAGGCGGGCACCGGGGAGCTGTTTTTT. Its protein is CASSRQAGTGELFF.

This clone was picked up a small number of times. The chain links TRBV4-2 to TRBJ2-1; 12 positions match TRBD2. CDR1 is LGHNA and CDR2 is YNFKEQ in the germline V gene. The CDR3 runs to 16 residues. V was clipped by 3 bases and J by 4 bases; unmatched bases: 4. The DNA for the CDR3 is TGTGCCAGCAGCCAGGATACTAGCGGGGGGTACAATGAGCAGTTCTTC. It yields the protein CASSQDTSGGYNEQFF.

The chain uses TRBV2 and TRBJ2-3; 9 bases line up with TRBD1. Germline V gene sequence: CDR1 SNHLY, CDR2 FYNNEI. The CDR3 runs 14 residues. J lost 4 bases, V lost 8 bases, and 7 bases had no gene match. Here the CDR3 reads CASVGQGFADTQYF. CDR3 nucleotides: TGTGCCAGCGTCGGACAGGGGTTCGCAGATACGCAGTATTTT.

This chain links TRBV5-4 with TRBJ2-7, with a tentative D call TRBD2 (6 bases). The CDR3 is 14 residues long. The ends were cut back, 4 bases at V and 3 bases at J, with 14 bases in the middle. The germline CDR1 and CDR2 sequences are SGHNT and YYREEE (reference sequence). The CDR3 nucleotides read TGTGCCAGCAGCCCCGGGGGAGGAATCTACGAGCAGTACTTC. The encoded protein is CASSPGGGIYEQYF.

The V and J genes are TRBV11-2 and TRBJ2-7, with TRBD1 identical over 9 bases. The V gene's germline CDR1 is SGHAT and CDR2 FQNNGV. The V gene end was trimmed by 3 bases and the J gene end by 9 bases; junction bases not matched to a gene: 3. There are 12 residues in the CDR3. CDR3 in amino acids: CASSFPTGGQYF. DNA for the CDR3: TGTGCCAGCAGCTTCCCGACAGGGGGGCAGTACTTC.

V and J are TRBV25-1 and TRBJ2-7, with 8 bases that match TRBD1. V lost 10 bases, J lost 3 bases, and 11 bases stayed unmatched. The germline gives CDR1 MGHDK, CDR2 SYGVNS. The CDR3 runs to 14 residues. The DNA for the CDR3 is TGTGCCACCACCCGTGGCACAGGGGGCTACGAGCAGTACTTC. Its translation is CATTRGTGGYEQYF.

The sample holds a few counts of this clone. V gene TRBV19 combines with J gene TRBJ1-6; D is possibly TRBD1 (6 bases). V lost 5 bases and J 8 bases, leaving 19 bases between the germline ends. CDR1 and CDR2 (germline): LNHDA, SQIVND (reference sequence). The CDR3 is 16 amino acids. CDR3 nucleotides: TGTGCCAGTAGTTCTGGGGGCGCCTGGGCATATTCACCCCTCCACTTT. It specifies CASSSGGAWAYSPLHF.

As for this clone: This sample includes further DNA sequences coding for the same CDR3. V usage is TRBV4-3 and J usage is TRBJ2-2, with TRBD1 matching over 11 bases. Germline loops: CDR1 LGHNA, CDR2 YSLEER. Trimming cost V 0 bases and J 8 bases; bases outside gene matches: 5. This CDR3 comprises 16 residues. This chain's CDR3 is CASSQDWGTGGGELFF. The CDR3 DNA is TGCGCCAGCAGCCAAGATTGGGGGACAGGGGGAGGGGAGCTGTTTTTT.

This clone was observed a single time. The V call is TRBV4-1, the J call TRBJ2-7, with D maybe TRBD2 (5 bases). The length of the CDR3 is 16 residues. V lost 1 base and J 0 bases, leaving 13 bases between the germline ends. CDR1 MGHRA and CDR2 YSYEKL come from the germline V gene. The CDR3 DNA reads TGCGCCAGCAGCCAAGGGTTGAGGGAGAGCTCCTACGAGCAGTACTTC. Its translation: CASSQGLRESSYEQYF.

J is TRBJ2-1 and V is TRBV19, with 7 bases lining up with TRBD2. Germline loops: CDR1 LNHDA, CDR2 SQIVND (reference sequence). V lost 6 bases and J lost 4; bases outside the gene matches: 9. The CDR3 loop spans 15 amino acids. The CDR3 protein is CASSHPGRRYNEQFF. The CDR3 region has the DNA TGTGCCAGTAGCCATCCCGGGAGGCGATACAATGAGCAGTTCTTC.

The rearrangement links TRBV30 to TRBJ1-1; TRBD1 agrees at 7 bases. This CDR3 has 14 amino acids. Per the germline V gene, CDR1 is GTSNPN and CDR2 is SVGIG (reference sequence). V trimming: 7 bases; J trimming: 0 bases; junction bases outside the gene matches: 8. The CDR3 protein is CASSPGQMNTEAFF. CDR3 nucleotide sequence: TGTGCCTCGTCCCCGGGACAGATGAACACTGAAGCTTTCTTT.

Only a few counts were recorded for this clone. This chain joins TRBV7-9 and TRBJ2-5; a weak D match, TRBD2 (6 bases). Germline V lookup: CDR1 SEHNR, CDR2 FQNEAQ (reference sequence). This CDR3 contains 12 residues. Trimming shortened V by 1 base and J by 12 bases, and 12 bases separated the two germline ends. The CDR3, as DNA: TGTGCCAGCAGCTTAGAGGTGGGAGGAGAGTACTTC. Translated, it gives CASSLEVGGEYF.

This chain uses TRBV7-9 with TRBJ1-3; tentative D call: TRBD1 (5 bases). The CDR3 loop spans 18 amino acids. Per the germline V gene, CDR1 is SEHNR and CDR2 is FQNEAQ (reference sequence). Trimming pared 5 bases from V and 0 bases from J, leaving 20 bases between. CDR3 coding DNA: TGTGCCAGCAGCCCCGTTCAGCACCGGGACTCCTCTGGAAACACCATATATTTT. This translates into CASSPVQHRDSSGNTIYF.

This rearrangement joins TRBV5-1 to TRBJ2-5, with D unresolved. The DNA end is a closer match to TRBJ2-7, so the J assignment may be wrong. Germline V gene sequence: CDR1 SGHRS, CDR2 YFSETQ. The CDR3 spans 14 residues. For the CDR3, the DNA is TGCGCCAGCAGCTTGGTGGTTAGCTCCTACGAGCAGTACTTC. Its translation is CASSLVVSSYEQYF.

This sequence joins TRBV5-1 and TRBJ1-2; unclear D gene. The V end was cut by 4 bases, the J end by 8 bases, with 15 bases between. The CDR3 is made up of 13 amino acids. The V gene's germline CDR1 is SGHRS and CDR2 YFSETQ. The CDR3 is CASSLDAQRGYTF. In DNA form, the CDR3 reads TGCGCCAGCAGCCTGGATGCCCAGCGAGGCTACACCTTC. The entire variable domain, with the rest obtained from reference TRBV5-1 and TRBJ1-2, is as follows: KAGVTQTPRYLIKTRGQQVTLSCSPISGHRSVSWYQQTPGQGLQFLFEYFSETQRNKGNFPGRFSGRQFSNSRSEMNVSTLELGDSALYLCASSLDAQRGYTFGSGTRLTVV.

The rearrangement joins TRBV19 to TRBJ1-2; the match to TRBD1 covers 9 bases. Trimming at V came to 4 bases and at J to 8 bases, leaving 8 bases not matched to a gene. The CDR3 covers 14 residues. Germline V lookup: CDR1 LNHDA, CDR2 SQIVND (reference sequence). The CDR3 nucleotides are TGTGCCAGTAGTACAAATACAGGGGGCAAGGGCTACACCTTC. The encoded protein is CASSTNTGGKGYTF. The whole variable domain, remainder taken from reference TRBV19 and TRBJ1-2, is DGGITQSPKYLFRKEGQNVTLSCEQNLNHDAMYWYRQDPGQGLRLIYYSQIVNDFQKGDIAEGYSVSREKKESFPLTVTSAQKNPTAFYLCASSTNTGGKGYTFGSGTRLTVV.

This clone was counted only a few times. The chain combines TRBV7-3 with TRBJ2-5; D perhaps matches TRBD2 (7 bases). Germline CDR1 reads SGHTA; CDR2 reads FQGTGA. The CDR3 spans 14 residues. With 3 bases removed from V and 5 bases from J, the gap between germline ends came to 13 bases. DNA for the CDR3: TGTGCCAGCAGCTTGGGGGGGCGGGGGGAGACCCAGTACTTC. Amino acids: CASSLGGRGETQYF. Complete variable domain (other parts from reference TRBV7-3 and TRBJ2-5): GAGVSQTPSNKVTEKGKYVELRCDPISGHTALYWYRQSLGQGPEFLIYFQGTGAADDSGLPNDRFFAVRPEGSVSTLKIQRTERGDSAVYLCASSLGGRGETQYFGPGTRLLVL.